Below, one T cell receptor (beta chain) is given with its context. The antigen it binds to is not known. Base qualities are not recorded, but no much larger clone differs from it by a single base. The sample originates from a study of cytomegalovirus exposure and HLA in healthy donors (dated by TCRdb to 2016 to 2017). Background on the whole study: An earlier analysis of some 550 of the donors reported approximately 300 Gb of sequence data and 100 million to 140 million unique TCR beta sequences from roughly 180 million T cells. An early release that covered fewer than 750 HLA-typed donors contained approximately 290 gigabases of sequencing data and some 87 million unique TCR sequences. Of the 398 genotyped donors, around 81% fell in the genetic ancestry cluster associated with self-reported Caucasian donors. The study aimed to test whether signatures of past pathogen exposure could be identified by cataloging public T cell receptors. Using immunosequencing, the study profiled T cell repertoires from 666 subjects and related those repertoires to cytomegalovirus serostatus. Besides the first cohort of under 700 subjects, a separate validation cohort made up of 120 different subjects was used. To predict cytomegalovirus infection status, the study combined high-throughput TCR immunosequencing, statistical association of individual TCRs with disease status, and machine learning. In a later analysis, previously published TCR beta repertoires from roughly 710 donors were re-analyzed and high-resolution HLA genotyping was added so that TCR occurrence patterns could be studied. Rather than using new phenotypic data, the later analysis identified candidate immune exposures from TCR beta sequences and from how often those sequences occurred across donors. An earlier analysis of 587 of the donors applied high-throughput TCR beta sequencing to assess whether each TCR beta V gene segment acted as functional or pseudogenic. Donor age, sex, ethnicity and CMV serostatus were compiled alongside the repertoire data. A later genetic analysis took genome-wide SNP genotypes for about 55% of the 666 donors and used that subset as a discovery cohort. Every repertoire in the discovery cohort had been generated on one and the same sequencing platform. HLA typing covered class I and class II loci at four-digit resolution. Typing coverage differed by locus: A, B, C, DRB1 and DQB1 were typed in roughly 620-640 donors, DQA1 in about 500, DPA1 in over 600, and DPB1 in about 450. About five DR-DQ haplotypes were treated as single units for association and clustering because of strong linkage in the cohort. On average, around 240,000 unique TCR beta nucleotide sequences were sequenced per donor among a few hundred genotyped donors of the cohort, with roughly 18% of those sequences being non-productive.

To prepare the library, the immunoSEQ multiplex PCR assay was applied. The multiplex PCR relied on a mix of 60 forward primers for TCR Vbeta segments and 13 reverse primers for TCR Jbeta segments. A multiplex PCR assay on genomic DNA amplified the CDR3 region of rearranged TCR beta genes. On the Illumina HiSeq System, the amplified TCR beta libraries were sequenced as 87-base-pair reads. Per the original workflow: In a later analysis, tens of millions of unique TCR beta chains were counted across the 650 to 750 repertoires, and some 10 million of these chains were shared by at least two donors. To remove PCR and sequencing errors, raw reads were error-corrected and collapsed into unique sequences using a nearest-neighbor algorithm that merged closely related sequences. CDR3 sequences were aligned to IMGT reference sequences to assign V, D and J gene segments. For a sequence to be retained, at least a six-nucleotide match to both a V gene segment and a J gene segment was required. Rearrangements were called productive when the CDR3 lacked stop codons and stayed in frame with V and J; all others were non-productive. CDR3 was defined according to IMGT convention as the region running from the second conserved V-encoded cysteine to the conserved J-encoded phenylalanine. In an earlier analysis of around 570 of the donors, sequences lacking an unambiguous match to a single V gene segment were excluded. An earlier analysis of some 610 of the donors called V segments functional above 56.7% productive rearrangements and segregating when the between-donor standard deviation exceeded 5%. A statistical classification framework was built to diagnose cytomegalovirus status from the catalog of TCR beta chain sequences. In a later analysis, TCR nucleotide sequences were compared against IMGT/GENE-DB human TR gene sequences so that V and J genes could be assigned. A later analysis assigned CDR3 sequences and most-parsimonious VDJ recombination scenarios with the TCRdist pipeline. In a later analysis, every TCR beta chain was defined by the combination of its CDR3 amino acid sequence and its V-gene family, and reads without a unique V-gene family were dropped. A later analysis removed 550 to 700 highly shared, low-generation-probability nucleotide sequences to deal with suspected cross-contamination and a sequencing artifact. A later analysis calculated a clonal expansion index for each public chain from normalized within-repertoire ranks of inferred template counts. A later analysis computed generation probabilities with a VDJ recombination model fitted to out-of-frame rearrangements, and checked the results against IGoR. A later analysis scored TCR-TCR, TCR-HLA and TCR-CMV co-occurrence with hypergeometric tests, applying a repertoire-size bias correction to TCR pairs. A later analysis estimated false discovery rates by permuting HLA or CMV assignments 20 times. In a later analysis, co-occurring TCRs were grouped using DBSCAN, and TCRdist sequence similarity was added for clustering within HLA-allele-positive subsets. Repertoires with fewer than 30,000 or more than 120,000 public chains were left out of co-occurrence clustering, as were five repertoires with anomalous nucleotide sharing. Held by TCRdb, this immuneACCESS table contains in-frame sequences only and omits some clones. Under half of the omission traces to an unresolved V gene where checked; the cause of the rest is unknown. V, J and clone size are taken as reported in that table, and D and trimming were inferred from the DNA itself. The table for this sample lists fewer than 150,000 clones; 70% to 85% of them were counted only once. 2.5% of the sample is held by the ten biggest clonotypes.

Between the V and J ends, shortened by 2 bases and 5 bases respectively, the junction contains 12 bases. Including cysteine and phenylalanine, the CDR3 has 14 amino acids. This entry keeps only the CDR3 DNA: 42 bases, framed from base 1. The germline V gene supplies CDR1 WSHSY and CDR2 SAAADI. In total, 666 healthy bone marrow donors made up the cohort. At the time of sampling, all cohort members were nominally healthy, though unrecorded immune exposures were likely present. The donor was CMV seronegative and belonged to the group of several hundred seronegative cohort members. Each donor provided a peripheral blood sample, and peripheral blood mononuclear cells were used for TCR beta sequencing. The Qiagen DNeasy Blood Extraction Kit was used to extract genomic DNA from the blood cell samples. Paper-wide results and their limitations: Some IMGT-functional V segments, including TRBV6-2 and TRBV6-3, could not be distinguished by the 87-base-pair reads and were therefore excluded. An earlier analysis of around 500 of the donors showed that most TCR beta V segments appeared in productive rearrangements either about 87% or about 30% of the time, which broadly matched IMGT annotations. A few of the identified cytomegalovirus-associated TCR beta chains were confirmed in vitro to be specific for cytomegalovirus antigens. In a later analysis, TCR association rates were found to vary across HLA loci, with the most associated TCRs seen for DRB1 alleles and the fewest for HLA-C alleles. Sequencing depth was assumed to be roughly uniform across donors in the presence/absence analyses, though that assumption may not hold. Assigning TCR associations to individual alleles was difficult when HLA alleles, especially DR and DQ, strongly co-occurred. A further reported finding was that TCR beta sequences accurately predicted the HLA-A and HLA-B alleles for most subjects in the first cohort. Because counts were too low, some 17 rarely observed V segments, including chromosome 9 orphons, were left out of the earlier analysis of approximately 580 of the donors. A total of roughly 160 TCR beta chains were listed by the study as associated with cytomegalovirus. The sequencing pipeline was judged likely to have produced a cluster of highly shared sequence variants as a technical artifact. A later analysis reported that several top co-occurrence clusters appeared linked to parvovirus B19, influenza, CMV and Epstein-Barr virus. In both the original and validation cohorts, the classifier was reported to diagnose cytomegalovirus status with high specificity and sensitivity. The cohort was sequenced for TCR beta chains only, and without alpha or paired-chain data the features that could be detected were limited. Linkage disequilibrium might explain the correlated functional status among segregating V segments, but an unknown experimental factor could not be excluded. In a later analysis, HLA-associated TCR beta chains were found to be more clonally expanded and to have lower generation probabilities than equally common non-associated chains. Specific HLA alleles were associated with 16,951 TCR beta sequences at a false discovery rate of 0.05 in a later analysis. Most TCR sequences were seen in very few donors, while some public TCRs were found in many individuals. The authors suggested that the approach could potentially be extended to other disease states and immunological phenotypes. HLA typing was unavailable for some donors at each locus, so association tests used only the typed subset. Compared with the approximately 670-donor mean, donors in an Asian-associated ancestry cluster had fewer N-insertions in productive TCRs, according to a later genetic analysis. Most CMV-associated TCR beta chains appeared to be HLA-restricted in a later analysis, and the HLA associations seemed to be driven largely by CMV exposure. CMV serostatus was the only immune exposure information available for the cohort. A later genetic analysis associated a missense DCLRE1C variant with V-gene and J-gene trimming of TCR beta chains, and an independent cohort replicated the association.

The clonotype was recovered from a young woman in good health and CMV-seronegative. The sample taken for sequencing was PBMCs. The rearranged segments are TRBV10-2 and TRBJ1-1; there is no confident call for the D gene. The DNA reads TGCGCCAGCAGTGAGGGGAGGAGAGGGACTGAAGCTTTCTTT. It encodes CASSEGRRGTEAFF.